One and the same sample provided the 8 T cell receptor beta chains below, sequenced in a study of technical replicates of blood from a handful of donors. The protocol was immunoSEQ multiplex PCR, while the TCRdb copy is restricted to in-frame clones and leaves out a portion. This repertoire shows nearly 70,000 clones, around nine tenths found once; its top ten account for around 0.38%. The material sequenced was T cells isolated from PBMCs. The receptors stem from a human donor in good health.

The chain recombines TRBV29-1 with TRBJ2-7, with a possible D match to TRBD2 (5 bases). Germline assignment: CDR1 SQVTM and CDR2 ANQGSEA. With 4 bases removed from V and 4 bases from J, the gap between germline ends came to 11 bases. CDR3 length equals 12 residues. Here the CDR3 reads CSVASGNYEQYF. CDR3 coding DNA: TGCAGCGTTGCATCGGGGAATTACGAGCAGTACTTC.

The chain carries TRBV28 and TRBJ2-3; 7 bases fit TRBD2. The V segment lost 6 bases and the J segment 11 bases; nucleotides outside the gene matches: 17. The CDR3 loop spans 15 amino acids. Germline V lookup: CDR1 MDHEN, CDR2 SYDVKM. As DNA, the CDR3 is TGTGCCAGCAGCCCGAGGCTGAATGTAGCGGGCAGGCAGTATTTT. Protein: CASSPRLNVAGRQYF. The variable domain in full, completed from reference TRBV28 and TRBJ2-3, reads DVKVTQSSRYLVKRTGEKVFLECVQDMDHENMFWYRQDPGLGLRLIYFSYDVKMKEKGDIPEGYSVSREKKERFSLILESASTNQTSMYLCASSPRLNVAGRQYFGPGTRLTVL.

This CDR3 is CASSMRGQGSSYRGNTIYF. The DNA for the CDR3 is TGTGCCAGTAGTATGCGGGGACAGGGGTCGTCCTACCGAGGAAACACCATATATTTT. The chain employs TRBV19 and TRBJ1-3; 10 nucleotides agree with TRBD1. Germline CDR1 is LNHDA and CDR2 is SQIVND (reference sequence). CDR3 length: 19 amino acids. V lost 3 bases to trimming and J lost 4 bases; unmatched junction nucleotides: 15.

V and J are TRBV6-1 and TRBJ1-5; D unclear. CDR1 is MNHNS, CDR2 SASEGT, per germline. V lost 11 bases and J 3 bases, leaving 14 bases between the germline ends. The CDR3 spans 13 residues. The CDR3 spells CAGQANHNQPQHF. CDR3 nucleotides: TGTGCCGGCCAGGCAAACCACAATCAGCCCCAGCATTTT.

The V call is TRBV18, the J call TRBJ2-5; D may be TRBD2 (7 bases). The germline V gene has CDR1 KGHSH and CDR2 LQKENI. V was trimmed by 3 bases and J by 4 bases, leaving 12 bases between them. The CDR3 spans 14 residues. The CDR3: CASSPGGGLETQYF. In DNA, the CDR3 is TGTGCCAGCTCACCGGGCGGGGGCCTAGAGACCCAGTACTTC.

The V call is TRBV18, the J call TRBJ2-1; possibly TRBD1 for D (6 bases). Germline loops: CDR1 KGHSH, CDR2 LQKENI. The CDR3 is made up of 15 amino acids. The V end lost 3 bases, the J end lost 5 bases, and 14 bases lay between the germline ends. CDR3 nucleotide sequence: TGTGCCAGCTCACCCGGACAGACGTTAAACAATGAGCAGTTCTTC. Its protein product is CASSPGQTLNNEQFF.

The chain joins TRBV15 to TRBJ2-1; D might be TRBD2 (6 bases). Trimming stripped 3 bases from V and 5 bases from J, with 11 bases between. Germline lookup yields CDR1 LNHNV and CDR2 YYDKDF (reference sequence). The CDR3 is made up of 14 amino acids. CDR3 coding DNA: TGTGCCACCAGCAGGGGGGAGGTTAACAATGAGCAGTTCTTC. Protein: CATSRGEVNNEQFF.

This clone was counted between two and nine times. The chain carries TRBV5-6 and TRBJ1-2, with a weak D call TRBD1 (5 bases). CDR3 size: 14 residues. Germline V CDR1 and CDR2: SGHDT, YYEEEE. Trimming took off 5 bases at V and 3 bases at J, with 14 bases between the two ends. In nucleotides, the CDR3 is TGTGCCAGCAGTGGGGCGGATCGGTACTATGGCTACACCTTC. Amino acids: CASSGADRYYGYTF.